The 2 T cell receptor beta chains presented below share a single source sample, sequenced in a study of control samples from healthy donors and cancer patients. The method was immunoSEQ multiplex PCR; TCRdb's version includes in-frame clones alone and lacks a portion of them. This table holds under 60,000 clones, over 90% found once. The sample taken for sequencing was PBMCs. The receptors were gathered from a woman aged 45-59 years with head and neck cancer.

The CDR3 nucleotides read TGTGCCAGCAGCTTAGCGGTGATGTGGGTTCCCTCTGGAAACACCATATATTTT. This translates into CASSLAVMWVPSGNTIYF. The chain links TRBV7-8 to TRBJ1-3; no clear D gene. The CDR3 has 18 amino acids. The V end was cut by 0 bases, the J end by 0 bases, with 15 bases between. Germline V lookup: CDR1 SGHVS, CDR2 FQNEAQ.

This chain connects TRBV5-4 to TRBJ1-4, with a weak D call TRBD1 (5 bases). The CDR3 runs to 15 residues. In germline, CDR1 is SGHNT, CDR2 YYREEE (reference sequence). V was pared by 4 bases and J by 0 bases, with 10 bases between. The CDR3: CASSPGGATNEKLFF. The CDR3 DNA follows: TGTGCCAGCAGCCCCGGGGGGGCAACTAATGAAAAACTGTTTTTT.